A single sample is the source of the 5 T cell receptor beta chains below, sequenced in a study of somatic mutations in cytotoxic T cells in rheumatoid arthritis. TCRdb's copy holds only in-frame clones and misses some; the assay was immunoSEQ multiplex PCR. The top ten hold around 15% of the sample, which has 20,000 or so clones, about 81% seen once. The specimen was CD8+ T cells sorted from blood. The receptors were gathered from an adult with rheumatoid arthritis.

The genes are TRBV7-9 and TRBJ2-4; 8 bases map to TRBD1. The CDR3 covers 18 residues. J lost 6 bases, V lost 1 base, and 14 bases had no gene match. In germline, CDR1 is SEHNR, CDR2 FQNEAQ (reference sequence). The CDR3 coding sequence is TGTGCCAGCAGCTTAGATCCCTCGTCAGGGGGCTTAGGAAACATTCAGTACTTC. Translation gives CASSLDPSSGGLGNIQYF.

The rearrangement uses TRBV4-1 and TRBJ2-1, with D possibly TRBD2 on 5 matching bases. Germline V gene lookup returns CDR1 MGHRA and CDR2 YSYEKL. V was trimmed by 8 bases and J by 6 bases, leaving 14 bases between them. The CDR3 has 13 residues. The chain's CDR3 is CASGTPGSNEQFF. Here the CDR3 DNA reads TGCGCCAGCGGAACTCCTGGGAGCAATGAGCAGTTCTTC.

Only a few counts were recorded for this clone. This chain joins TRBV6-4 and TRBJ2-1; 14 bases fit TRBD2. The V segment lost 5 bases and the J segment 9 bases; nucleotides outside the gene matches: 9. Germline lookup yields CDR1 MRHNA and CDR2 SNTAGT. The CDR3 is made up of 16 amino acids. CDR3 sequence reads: CASSPTGTSGSGEQFF. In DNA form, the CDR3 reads TGTGCCAGCAGTCCGACCGGGACTAGCGGGAGCGGTGAGCAGTTCTTC.

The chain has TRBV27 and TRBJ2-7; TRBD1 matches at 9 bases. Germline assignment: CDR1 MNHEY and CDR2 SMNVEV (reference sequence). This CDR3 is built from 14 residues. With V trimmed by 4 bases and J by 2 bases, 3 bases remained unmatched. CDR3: CASSSGQGAYEQYF. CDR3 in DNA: TGTGCCAGCAGTTCGGGACAGGGTGCCTACGAGCAGTACTTC.

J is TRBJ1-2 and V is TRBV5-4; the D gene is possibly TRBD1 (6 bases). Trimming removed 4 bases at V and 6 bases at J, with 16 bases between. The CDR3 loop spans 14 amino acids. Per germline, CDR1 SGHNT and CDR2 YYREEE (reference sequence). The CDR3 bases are TGTGCCAGCAGCCCCGCAGTTTGGGACAATGGCTACACCTTC. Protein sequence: CASSPAVWDNGYTF.